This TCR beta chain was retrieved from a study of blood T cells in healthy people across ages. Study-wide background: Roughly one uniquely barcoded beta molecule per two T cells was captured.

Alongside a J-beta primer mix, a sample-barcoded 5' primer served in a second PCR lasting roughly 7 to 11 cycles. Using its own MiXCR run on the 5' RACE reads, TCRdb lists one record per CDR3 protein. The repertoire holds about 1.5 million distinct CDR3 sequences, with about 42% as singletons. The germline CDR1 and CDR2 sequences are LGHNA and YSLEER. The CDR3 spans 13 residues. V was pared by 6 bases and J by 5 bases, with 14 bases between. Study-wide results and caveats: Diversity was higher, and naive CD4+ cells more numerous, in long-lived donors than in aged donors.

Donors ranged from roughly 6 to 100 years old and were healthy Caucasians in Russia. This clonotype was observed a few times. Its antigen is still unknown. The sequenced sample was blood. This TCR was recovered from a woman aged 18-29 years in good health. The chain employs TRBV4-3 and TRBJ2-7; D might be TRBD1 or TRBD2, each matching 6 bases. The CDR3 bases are TGCGCCAGCAGTTATAGAAGGGGGGACGAGCAGTACTTC. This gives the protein CASSYRRGDEQYF.